Each of the 21 T cell receptor beta chains below was sequenced from the same sample in a study of cytomegalovirus exposure and HLA in healthy donors. PCR used 60 Vbeta primers and 13 Jbeta primers. The method was immunoSEQ multiplex PCR; TCRdb's version includes in-frame clones alone and lacks a portion of them. Found here are fewer than 250,000 clones, around 86% of them singletons; the top ten hold approximately 1.9%. The sample comprised PBMCs. Every receptor here comes from a woman under 30 in good health and CMV-seronegative.

The V call is TRBV19, the J call TRBJ2-2; D possibly corresponds to TRBD1 (5 bases). Germline lookup yields CDR1 LNHDA and CDR2 SQIVND (reference sequence). CDR3 size: 13 residues. V gave up 9 bases and J gave up 0 bases, with 8 bases separating them. The CDR3 loop reads CASRAPNTGELFF. CDR3 nucleotide sequence: TGTGCCAGCAGGGCACCGAACACCGGGGAGCTGTTTTTT.

This clone was seen a single time. The chain is built from TRBV9 and TRBJ2-2; possibly TRBD1 for D (6 bases). Deletions cut 3 bases from V and 0 bases from J, with 9 bases between. The CDR3 extends over 15 amino acids. Germline CDR1 SGDLS, CDR2 YYNGEE. DNA for the CDR3: TGTGCCAGCAGCGCAGGGGCCCCGAACACCGGGGAGCTGTTTTTT. Translated, it gives CASSAGAPNTGELFF.

CDR3 in DNA: TGTGCCAGCAGTGAACTGACAGGGGGCACTCAGCCCCAGCATTTT. Translating it yields CASSELTGGTQPQHF. The chain has TRBV2 and TRBJ1-5, with TRBD1 matching over 10 bases. V was pared by 2 bases and J by 6 bases, with 4 bases of the junction left unmatched. Per the germline V gene, CDR1 is SNHLY and CDR2 is FYNNEI. This CDR3 has 15 amino acids.

This chain connects TRBV2 to TRBJ1-2; 8 bases fit TRBD1. The ends lost 7 bases at V and 3 bases at J; junction bases unmatched: 7. CDR3 length: 14 residues. CDR1 and CDR2 from the germline V gene are SNHLY and FYNNEI. The CDR3 DNA is TGTGCCAGCACCATCAGGGGGCATGACTATGGCTACACCTTC. Encoded protein: CASTIRGHDYGYTF.

In its sample, this clone was seen once. V usage is TRBV14 and J usage is TRBJ1-2; maybe TRBD1 (5 bases). Trimming removed 1 base from V and 4 bases from J, with 13 bases in between. The CDR3 runs 15 residues. Germline CDR1 is SGHDN and CDR2 is FVKESK. The CDR3 DNA sequence: TGTGCCAGCAGCCAAGTGCAGGGCGCTATCTATGGCTACACCTTC. Translated, it gives CASSQVQGAIYGYTF.

Here the CDR3 reads CASSLVGSQRGYEQYF. In DNA, the CDR3 is TGCGCCAGCAGCTTGGTGGGCAGCCAAAGGGGATACGAGCAGTACTTC. The chain recombines TRBV5-1 with TRBJ2-7, with TRBD1 as a possible D gene (5 bases). Trimming pared 0 bases from V and 4 bases from J, leaving 17 bases between. CDR1 is SGHRS and CDR2 is YFSETQ in the germline V gene. This CDR3 comprises 16 residues.

This sequence joins TRBV7-9 and TRBJ1-2, with D unresolved. This CDR3 is built from 14 residues. The ends were cut back, 4 bases at V and 3 bases at J, with 12 bases in the middle. The germline V gene encodes CDR1 SEHNR and CDR2 FQNEAQ (reference sequence). CDR3 region: CASSSNTVYYGYTF. In nucleotides, the CDR3 is TGTGCCAGCAGCTCCAACACAGTCTACTATGGCTACACCTTC.

The chain has TRBV5-1 and TRBJ2-2; 7 nucleotides agree with TRBD1. Germline loops: CDR1 SGHRS, CDR2 YFSETQ. V was clipped by 4 bases and J by 3 bases; unmatched bases: 6. The CDR3 loop spans 15 amino acids. CDR3: CASSLLGTDTGELFF. The CDR3 DNA follows: TGCGCCAGCAGCCTGTTGGGGACAGACACCGGGGAGCTGTTTTTT.

Comment on this clone: A read error may account for a junction end that differs from germline. The chain recombines TRBV7-9 with TRBJ1-1; D is uncertain. Per the germline V gene, CDR1 is SEHNR and CDR2 is FQNEAQ (reference sequence). This CDR3 spans 13 amino acids. The CDR3, as DNA: TGTTCCAGCAGCCGTAGAAACTCCACTGAAGCTTTCTTT. Amino acids: CSSSRRNSTEAFF.

The chain joins TRBV5-1 to TRBJ2-3; TRBD2 agrees at 10 bases. The CDR3 is 15 amino acids. Germline CDR1 is SGHRS and CDR2 is YFSETQ. V lost 0 bases to trimming and J lost 5 bases; unmatched junction nucleotides: 3. This chain's CDR3 is CASSLGTSGIDTQYF. The CDR3 DNA sequence: TGCGCCAGCAGCTTGGGGACTAGCGGTATAGATACGCAGTATTTT.

The CDR3 spells CAWSVQLLAGRYNEQFF. The CDR3 DNA reads TGTGCCTGGAGTGTACAGTTACTAGCGGGTAGATACAATGAGCAGTTCTTC. This rearrangement joins TRBV30 to TRBJ2-1, with 9 bases aligning to TRBD2. V was pared by 0 bases and J by 4 bases, with 10 bases of the junction left unmatched. The CDR3 length is 17 residues. The germline V gene encodes CDR1 GTSNPN and CDR2 SVGIG (reference sequence). The whole variable domain, filled in from reference TRBV30 and TRBJ2-1, reads SQTIHQWPATLVQPVGSPLSLECTVEGTSNPNLYWYRQAAGRGLQLLFYSVGIGQISSEVPQNLSASRPQDRQFILSSKKLLLSDSGFYLCAWSVQLLAGRYNEQFFGPGTRLTVL.

V and J are TRBV7-8 and TRBJ2-5; possible D gene TRBD2, 6 bases. The DNA end favors TRBJ2-7, so the J call may be wrong. This CDR3 is 14 amino acids long. Germline V lookup: CDR1 SGHVS, CDR2 FQNEAQ. CDR3 sequence reads: CASSFRDFAYEQYF. The CDR3 region has the DNA TGTGCCAGCAGCTTCCGGGACTTTGCCTACGAGCAGTACTTC.

The chain carries TRBV9 and TRBJ2-5, with D perhaps matching TRBD2 (6 bases). CDR3 length: 14 residues. Germline CDR1 and CDR2: SGDLS and YYNGEE. V lost 3 bases and J 5 bases, leaving 14 bases between the germline ends. The CDR3 protein is CASSEHSAGETQYF. The CDR3 DNA reads as TGTGCCAGCAGCGAGCATAGCGCGGGGGAGACCCAGTACTTC.

V is TRBV19 and J is TRBJ2-7; a possible D gene is TRBD2 (6 bases). V was pared by 9 bases and J by 5 bases, with 17 bases between. The CDR3 totals 13 residues. Germline loops: CDR1 LNHDA, CDR2 SQIVND (reference sequence). The CDR3 coding sequence is TGTGCCAGCGCGCCGGGAGCCAAGCACGAGCAGTACTTC. Residues: CASAPGAKHEQYF.

V usage is TRBV9 and J usage is TRBJ1-1; D perhaps matches TRBD1 (5 bases). From germline, CDR1 is SGDLS and CDR2 YYNGEE. This CDR3 is 13 amino acids long. V lost 3 bases, J lost 8 bases, and 14 bases lay in between. The CDR3 protein is CASSAYPQVEAFF. Written as DNA, the CDR3 is TGTGCCAGCAGCGCCTACCCACAGGTCGAAGCTTTCTTT.

This sequence joins TRBV2 and TRBJ2-7; TRBD1 matches 9 bases. V was clipped by 6 bases and J by 2 bases; unmatched bases: 11. CDR1 SNHLY and CDR2 FYNNEI come from the germline V gene. This CDR3 has 16 amino acids. CDR3 residues: CASSTGPGQGTYEQYF. CDR3 in DNA: TGTGCCAGCAGCACAGGACCGGGACAGGGAACCTACGAGCAGTACTTC.

This clone has only one observation. The genes are TRBV30 and TRBJ1-6, with D possibly matching TRBD1 (5 bases). This CDR3 region has 13 residues. V was trimmed by 7 bases and J by 9 bases, leaving 16 bases between them. Germline values: CDR1 GTSNPN, CDR2 SVGIG (reference sequence). The CDR3 coding sequence is TGTGCCTTAAATAGGGGCACCTTTTCACCCCTCCACTTT. This encodes CALNRGTFSPLHF.

The V and J genes are TRBV27 and TRBJ2-7, with no clear D. The germline gives CDR1 MNHEY, CDR2 SMNVEV (reference sequence). The ends were cut back, 5 bases at V and 1 base at J, with 18 bases in the middle. This CDR3 contains 16 residues. The CDR3 reads CASSMLGGRLSYEQYF. The CDR3 nucleotides read TGTGCCAGCAGTATGCTCGGTGGCAGGCTTTCCTACGAGCAGTACTTC.

The chain carries TRBV27 and TRBJ2-5, with 7 bases matching TRBD1. The better agreement between TRBJ2-7 and the DNA end casts doubt on the J call. CDR1 MNHEY and CDR2 SMNVEV come from the germline V gene (reference sequence). The CDR3 covers 14 residues. CDR3 sequence: CASSVRDSEDEQYF. Here the CDR3 DNA reads TGTGCCAGCAGTGTCCGGGACAGTGAGGACGAGCAGTACTTC.

V and J are TRBV7-8 and TRBJ2-4; the match to TRBD2 covers 12 bases. V shed 2 bases and J 5 bases; nucleotides not matched to a gene: 7. Germline lookup yields CDR1 SGHVS and CDR2 FQNEAQ. The CDR3 spans 17 residues. The CDR3 here is CASSLRERLAGENIQYF. In DNA, the CDR3 is TGTGCCAGCAGCTTACGGGAGCGACTAGCGGGGGAAAACATTCAGTACTTC.

The J gene is TRBJ1-2, the V gene TRBV28, with TRBD1 matching over 8 bases. Looked up from germline, CDR1 is MDHEN and CDR2 is SYDVKM. The CDR3 totals 16 residues. V was clipped by 3 bases and J by 8 bases; unmatched bases: 14. The CDR3 here is CASSFGQGAQGYGYTF. In DNA form, the CDR3 reads TGTGCCAGCAGTTTTGGGCAGGGGGCGCAGGGCTACGGCTACACCTTC.